A selection of T cell receptor beta chains follows, all from one sample in a study of beta chain features in type 1 diabetes. The assay was immunoSEQ multiplex PCR, and TCRdb's table has in-frame clones only and misses some. Here the sample spans approximately 24,000 clones, roughly 53% being singletons. The sample was stem cell memory CD4+ T cells from blood. All receptors come from a man between 25 and 39 years old with type 1 diabetes. The conserved cysteine and the conserved F or W are not part of the CDR3 here.

11 | TRBV2 | ASRDTGNTEAF
12 | TRBV11-3 | ASSPGGGGNEQF
16 | TRBV29-1 | SVAAVGAVFWGTGELF
10 | TRBV2 | ASSLGQDGYT
11 | TRBV29-1 | SVNGQANTEAF
12 | TRBV5-1 | ASSTPQGSNEQF
13 | TRBV25-1 | ASSPGGTMNTEAF
11 | TRBV19 | ASSIGPGNEQF
15 | TRBV2 | ASSEDLLQGAGETQY
12 | TRBV14 | ASSSDRGRSGYT
11 | TRBV29-1 | SARHREWDEQF
10 | TRBV7-9 | ASSLAPQGPD
8 | TRBV29-1 | SARGQSAF
12 | TRBV5-4 | ASSFRQGAREQY
13 | TRBV6-5 | ASSYGQDIAYEQY
11 | TRBV29-1 | SEKATSTDTQY
13 | TRBV28 | ASSLYSGGRNEQF
13 | TRBV6-1 | ASSEAQGGSYEQY
14 | TRBV7-9 | ASSKGTGTEYQPQH
13 | TRBV5-4 | ASRVDRDSYNEQF
12 | TRBV18 | ASSPGSSGYGYT
12 | TRBV5-6 | ASSDPTGGNGYT
14 | TRBV5-1 | ASSLLGTDFTGELF
9 | TRBV30 | AWSPGETQY
11 | TRBV7-2 | ASSPSSAETQY
16 | TRBV5-1 | ASSLEGLAGTGWDEQF
13 | TRBV5-4 | ASRTAGGADTEAF
12 | TRBV6-1 | ASMGTSGYNEQF
16 | TRBV7-9 | ASSLSHSGTGYNQPQH
11 | TRBV2 | ASRKQGRTEAF
12 | TRBV5-4 | ASSLVGNTGELF
10 | TRBV19 | ASSLGTGELF
14 | TRBV19 | ASSIARGGLINEQF
14 | TRBV2 | ASSLAGGSGTGELF
12 | TRBV19 | ASSEATGFYGYT
15 | TRBV5-6 | ASSWRGGDRMNTEAF
12 | TRBV6-1 | ASSARGPGDEQF
12 | TRBV5-5 | ASSTLQGANEQY
12 | TRBV6-6 | ASRRQGTGSPLH
14 | TRBV19 | ASSTPSGQKTDTQY
11 | TRBV7-9 | ASSLAGDTEAF
11 | TRBV7-9 | ASSRSDSGGYT
13 | TRBV10-2 | ASFSGRGNDYEQY
13 | TRBV2 | ASSLSQGNTGELF